This T cell receptor beta chain was captured by sequencing in a study of post-analysis software for immune sequencing data. About the study: In terms of disease course, relapsing-remitting, secondary progressive and progressive-relapsing multiple sclerosis were included. Study results and caveats: The study found TRBV5-6, TRBV5-1 and TRBV20-1 among five or six TRBV segments more frequent in patients than controls. Multiple sclerosis patients had significantly lower normalized Chao1 diversity than controls.

In its sample, this clonotype was seen once. Its target is not known. This CDR3 region has 13 residues. Germline V lookup: CDR1 MDHEN, CDR2 SYDVKM. V lost 6 bases, J lost 8 bases, and 7 bases stayed unmatched. TCR beta cDNA libraries had unique molecular identifiers. When roughly 0.9 to 10 million T cells were used, they gave about 490,000 cDNA molecules. TCRdb fed the PCR reads into MiXCR, producing one record per CDR3 protein. The table records about 540,000 distinct CDR3 sequences, 34% of them present only once. Sequencing used blood. V usage is TRBV28 and J usage is TRBJ1-2; 9 bases are shared with TRBD1. The origin of this receptor is a girl under 18 with multiple sclerosis. Written as DNA, the CDR3 is TGTGCCAGCAGCCGACAGGGGGGAATGGGCTACACCTTC. Residues: CASSRQGGMGYTF.